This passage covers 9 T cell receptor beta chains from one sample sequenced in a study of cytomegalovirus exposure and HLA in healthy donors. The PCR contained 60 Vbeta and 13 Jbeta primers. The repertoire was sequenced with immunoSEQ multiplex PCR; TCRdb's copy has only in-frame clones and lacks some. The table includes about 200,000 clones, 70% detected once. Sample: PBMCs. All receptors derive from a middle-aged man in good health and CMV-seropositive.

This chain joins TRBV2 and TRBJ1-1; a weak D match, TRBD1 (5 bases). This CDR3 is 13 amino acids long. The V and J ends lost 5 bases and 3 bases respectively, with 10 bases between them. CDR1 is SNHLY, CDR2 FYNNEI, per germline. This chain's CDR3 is CASSMGGYTEAFF. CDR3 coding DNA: TGTGCCAGCAGTATGGGGGGTTACACTGAAGCTTTCTTT.

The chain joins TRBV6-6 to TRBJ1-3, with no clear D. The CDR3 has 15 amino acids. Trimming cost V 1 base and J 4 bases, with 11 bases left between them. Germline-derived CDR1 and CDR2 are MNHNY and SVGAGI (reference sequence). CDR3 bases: TGTGCCAGCAGTTACTTCCCGGGGTACGGAAACACCATATATTTT. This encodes CASSYFPGYGNTIYF.

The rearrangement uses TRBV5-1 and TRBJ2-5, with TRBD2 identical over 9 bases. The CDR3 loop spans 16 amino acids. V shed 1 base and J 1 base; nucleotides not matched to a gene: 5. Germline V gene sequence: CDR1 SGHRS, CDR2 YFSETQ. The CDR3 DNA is TGCGCCAGCAGCTTGCACGCGGGGGGGCCCCAAGAGACCCAGTACTTC. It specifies CASSLHAGGPQETQYF. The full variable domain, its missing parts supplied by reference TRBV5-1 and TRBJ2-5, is KAGVTQTPRYLIKTRGQQVTLSCSPISGHRSVSWYQQTPGQGLQFLFEYFSETQRNKGNFPGRFSGRQFSNSRSEMNVSTLELGDSALYLCASSLHAGGPQETQYFGPGTRLLVL.

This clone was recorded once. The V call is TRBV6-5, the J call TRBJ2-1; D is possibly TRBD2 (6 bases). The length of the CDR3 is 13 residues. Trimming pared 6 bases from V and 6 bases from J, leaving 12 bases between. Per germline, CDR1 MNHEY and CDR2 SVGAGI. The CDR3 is CASSTSGGNEQFF. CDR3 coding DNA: TGTGCCAGCAGCACTTCCGGGGGCAATGAGCAGTTCTTC.

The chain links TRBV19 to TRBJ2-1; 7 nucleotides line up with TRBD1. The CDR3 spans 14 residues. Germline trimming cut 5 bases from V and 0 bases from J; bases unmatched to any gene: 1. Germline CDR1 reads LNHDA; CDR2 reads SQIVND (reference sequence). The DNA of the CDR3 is TGTGCCAGTAGTCGGGACAGCTCCTACAATGAGCAGTTCTTC. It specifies CASSRDSSYNEQFF.

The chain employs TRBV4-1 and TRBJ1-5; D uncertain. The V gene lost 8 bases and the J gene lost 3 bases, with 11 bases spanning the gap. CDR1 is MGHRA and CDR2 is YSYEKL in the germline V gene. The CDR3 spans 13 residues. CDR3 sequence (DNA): TGCGCCAGCTCCCCGCGCTACAATCAGCCCCAGCATTTT. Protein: CASSPRYNQPQHF.

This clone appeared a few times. The CDR3 nucleotides read TGTGCCAGCAGCTTAGGGCAGGGGCCTAGCACAGATACGCAGTATTTT. Translation: CASSLGQGPSTDTQYF. This chain links TRBV7-8 with TRBJ2-3, with D possibly TRBD1 on 6 matching bases. The CDR3 loop spans 16 amino acids. Trimming removed 1 base at V and 0 bases at J, with 11 bases between. From germline, CDR1 is SGHVS and CDR2 FQNEAQ.

CDR3 region: CASSFGTEAFF. Here the CDR3 DNA reads TGTGCCAGCAGTTTCGGCACTGAAGCTTTCTTT. The chain has TRBV28 and TRBJ1-1; D is undetermined. Trimming shortened V by 3 bases and J by 4 bases, and 3 bases separated the two germline ends. This CDR3 is 11 amino acids long. Germline assignment: CDR1 MDHEN and CDR2 SYDVKM.

CDR3 in amino acids: CASSPPVRGANTGELFF. DNA for the CDR3: TGTGCCAGCAGCCCTCCTGTTCGGGGGGCGAACACCGGGGAGCTGTTTTTT. The chain recombines TRBV9 with TRBJ2-2; TRBD2 matches at 7 bases. V trimming: 4 bases; J trimming: 0 bases; junction bases outside the gene matches: 9. The CDR3 runs 17 residues. From germline, CDR1 is SGDLS and CDR2 YYNGEE.